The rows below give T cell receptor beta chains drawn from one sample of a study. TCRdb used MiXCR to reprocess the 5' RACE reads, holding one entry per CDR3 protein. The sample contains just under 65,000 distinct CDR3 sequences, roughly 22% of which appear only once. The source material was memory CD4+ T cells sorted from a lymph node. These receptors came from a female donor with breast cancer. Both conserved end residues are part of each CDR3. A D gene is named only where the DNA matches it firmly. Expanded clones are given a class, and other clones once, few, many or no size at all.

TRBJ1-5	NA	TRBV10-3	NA	TGTGCCATTTCTTCGGGACGGGACAATCAGCCCCAGCATTTT	CAISSGRDNQPQHF
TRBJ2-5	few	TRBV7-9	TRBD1	TGTGCCAGCAGCCCATCCAGGGTGACAGGGGAAGAGACCCAGTACTTC	CASSPSRVTGEETQYF
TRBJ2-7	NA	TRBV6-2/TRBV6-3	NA	TGTGCCAGCAGTCCACCAGGATCCGAGTACGAGCAGTACTTC	CASSPPGSEYEQYF
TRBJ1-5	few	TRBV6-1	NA	TGTGCCAGCAGTGAAGCGGCTGGGAATCAGCCCCAGCATTTT	CASSEAAGNQPQHF
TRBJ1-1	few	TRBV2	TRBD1	TGTGCCAGCAGTGAGGGACAGATGAACACTGAAGCTTTCTTT	CASSEGQMNTEAFF
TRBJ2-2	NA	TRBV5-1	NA	TGCGCCACGAGCCAGGCCTCCACCGGGGAGCTGTTTTTT	CATSQASTGELFF
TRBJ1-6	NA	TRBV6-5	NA	TGTGCCAGCAGTTACAACAGGAAGGCAGGTGATTCACCCCTCCACTTT	CASSYNRKAGDSPLHF
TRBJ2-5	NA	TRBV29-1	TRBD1	TGCAGCGGCACCTCCACAGGGGGCGAGACCCAGTACTTC	CSGTSTGGETQYF
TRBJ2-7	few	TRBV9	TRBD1	TGTGCCAGCAGCCCACCGGGACAGGGCTACGAGCAGTACTTC	CASSPPGQGYEQYF
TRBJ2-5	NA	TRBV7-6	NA	TGTGCCAGCAGCTCTCCGACGGGGGCGCACGAGACCCAGTACTTC	CASSSPTGAHETQYF
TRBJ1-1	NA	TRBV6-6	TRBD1	TGTGCCAGCAGTTACACTGACAGGGGAGGCACTGAAGCTTTCTTT	CASSYTDRGGTEAFF
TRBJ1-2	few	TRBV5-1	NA	TGCGCCAGCAGCTTGGACTTCTATGGCTACACCTTC	CASSLDFYGYTF
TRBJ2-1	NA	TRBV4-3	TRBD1	TGCGCCAGCAGCCGTACCGGGACAGGGCGCGGCGGGGAGCTGTTCTTC	CASSRTGTGRGGELFF
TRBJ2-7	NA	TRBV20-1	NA	TGCAGTGCTAGAGAGGAGGAGGGCAGCTCCTACGAGCAGTACTTC	CSAREEEGSSYEQYF
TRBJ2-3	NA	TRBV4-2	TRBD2	TGTGCCAGCAGCCATACGACTAGCGGGAGCGCCGATACGCAGTATTTT	CASSHTTSGSADTQYF
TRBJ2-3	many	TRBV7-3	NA	TGTGCCAGCAGCTTAACCCAGGGCACAGATACGCAGTATTTT	CASSLTQGTDTQYF
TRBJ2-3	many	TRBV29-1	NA	TGCAGCGTTGAAGATGGGACAGATACGCAGTATTTT	CSVEDGTDTQYF
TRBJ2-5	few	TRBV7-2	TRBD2	TGTGCCAGCAGCTTAGGATCAGGGAGCGGGATCCAAGAGACCCAGTACTTC	CASSLGSGSGIQETQYF
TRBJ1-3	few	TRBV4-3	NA	TGCGCCAGCAGCCAAGGGGCAGGGCGGGAAGCTGGAAACACCATATATTTT	CASSQGAGREAGNTIYF
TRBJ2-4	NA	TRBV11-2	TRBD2	TGTGCCAGCAGCTTGGGCGGGAGCTTTATTAACATTCAGTACTTC	CASSLGGSFINIQYF
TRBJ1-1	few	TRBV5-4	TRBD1	TGTGCCAGCAGACCCGGGCGGACAGGGGGGACTGAAGCTTTCTTT	CASRPGRTGGTEAFF
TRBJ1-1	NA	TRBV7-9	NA	TGTGCCAGCAGCACTCAGGGTAACTTCGAAGCTTTCTTT	CASSTQGNFEAFF
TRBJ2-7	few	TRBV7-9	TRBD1	TGTGCCAGCAGCCACTGGGGGACAGGGTCGTTCGAGCAGTACTTC	CASSHWGTGSFEQYF
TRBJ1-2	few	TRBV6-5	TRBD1	TGTGCCAGCAGTAGACGGGAAGGGACAGGCAGGGGCTACACCTTC	CASSRREGTGRGYTF